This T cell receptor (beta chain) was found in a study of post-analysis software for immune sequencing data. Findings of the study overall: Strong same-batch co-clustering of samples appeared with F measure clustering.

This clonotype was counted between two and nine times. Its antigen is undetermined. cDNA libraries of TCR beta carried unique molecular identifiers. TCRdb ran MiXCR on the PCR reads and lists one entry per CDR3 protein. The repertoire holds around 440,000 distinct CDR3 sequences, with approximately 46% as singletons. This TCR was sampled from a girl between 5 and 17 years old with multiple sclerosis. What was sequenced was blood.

CDR3 amino acids: CASSVDPGVYNEQFF. CDR3 coding DNA: TGTGCCAGCAGCGTAGATCCGGGTGTCTACAATGAGCAGTTCTTC. The chain carries TRBV9 and TRBJ2-1; D remains unclear. The V end was cut by 0 bases, the J end by 3 bases, with 10 bases between. Germline assignment: CDR1 SGDLS and CDR2 YYNGEE. The length of the CDR3 is 15 residues.